A selection of T cell receptor beta chains follows, all from one sample in a study of blood T cell repertoires in COVID-19. Sequenced by immunoSEQ multiplex PCR; TCRdb stores in-frame clones only, minus some. The repertoire holds around 430,000 clones, with around nine tenths as singletons. Specimen: PBMCs or T cells enriched from blood (not recorded which). Source of these receptors: a woman aged 45-65 years who had recovered from COVID-19. Each CDR3 is given with its conserved first and last residue. A D gene is named only where the DNA matches it firmly. Clone size is stated in some rows and not others, as once, few, many or a class when expanded.

V: TRBV11-2; D: -; J: TRBJ1-1; size: -; DNA: TGTGCCAGCAGCTACCGACCCCGGGGGACTGAAGCTTTCTTT; CDR3: CASSYRPRGTEAFF
V: TRBV24-1; D: TRBD1; J: TRBJ1-5; size: -; DNA: TGTGCCACCAGCTCCGGGACAGCCGGCGGGCAGCCCCAGCATTTT; CDR3: CATSSGTAGGQPQHF
V: TRBV28; D: -; J: TRBJ1-2; size: -; DNA: TGTGCCGGCTCTGTGACAGCCATAGGCGGAAGAGATGGCTACACCTTC; CDR3: CAGSVTAIGGRDGYTF
V: TRBV19; D: -; J: TRBJ2-3; size: -; DNA: TGTGCCAGTAGTAAACAGGGTTTCGGAGATACGCAGTATTTT; CDR3: CASSKQGFGDTQYF
V: TRBV15; D: TRBD1; J: TRBJ2-1; size: -; DNA: TGTGCCACCAGCAGAGGGGACAGGGGCTTCACACCCTACAATGAGCAGTTCTTC; CDR3: CATSRGDRGFTPYNEQFF
V: TRBV9; D: -; J: TRBJ2-2; size: -; DNA: TGTGCCAGCAGCCTCCGGGGGGACAACCTGAACACCGGGGAGCTGTTTTTT; CDR3: CASSLRGDNLNTGELFF
V: TRBV27; D: -; J: TRBJ1-4; size: -; DNA: TGTGCCAGCAGACCGGACGGACTGTATGAAAAACTGTTTTTT; CDR3: CASRPDGLYEKLFF
V: TRBV11-2; D: -; J: TRBJ1-2; size: -; DNA: TGTGCCAGCAGCCCCCTGGACAGATACTATGGCTACACCTTC; CDR3: CASSPLDRYYGYTF
V: TRBV6-1; D: -; J: TRBJ2-3; size: -; DNA: TGTGCCAGCAGTGAAGAGAGGGCTAATACGCAGTATTTT; CDR3: CASSEERANTQYF
V: TRBV5-1; D: -; J: TRBJ2-5; size: -; DNA: TGCGCCAGCAGCGTTGGGAGTTGGGAAGAGACCCAGTACTTC; CDR3: CASSVGSWEETQYF
V: TRBV30; D: -; J: TRBJ2-7; size: -; DNA: TGTGCCGGACTGACGGGGACTCGGCCGTACTTC; CDR3: CAGLTGTRPYF
V: TRBV28; D: TRBD2; J: TRBJ2-1; size: -; DNA: TGTGCCAGCAGTTTCTGGCTAGCGGGGGGTAATGAGCAGTTCTTC; CDR3: CASSFWLAGGNEQFF
V: TRBV7-2; D: -; J: TRBJ2-3; size: -; DNA: TGTGCCAGCAGCTTTCCTCTGGGGGCGGATACGCAGTATTTT; CDR3: CASSFPLGADTQYF
V: TRBV6-1; D: -; J: TRBJ2-3; size: -; DNA: TGTGCCAGCAGTGACCCCCTCCTAGCCCTCAGCACAGATACGCAGTATTTT; CDR3: CASSDPLLALSTDTQYF
V: TRBV3-1/TRBV3-2; D: -; J: TRBJ2-7; size: once; DNA: TGTGCCAGCAGCCCTCCGTCGGGACACCCCAGGTCCTACGAGCAGTACTTC; CDR3: CASSPPSGHPRSYEQYF
V: TRBV28; D: TRBD1; J: TRBJ1-2; size: once; DNA: TGTGCCAGCAGCACCGGTGGGACAGCCTATGGCTACACCTTC; CDR3: CASSTGGTAYGYTF
V: TRBV13; D: TRBD2; J: TRBJ2-1; size: -; DNA: TGTGCCAGCAGCTCCACCGGGACTAGCGGGGGAAATGAGCAGTTCTTC; CDR3: CASSSTGTSGGNEQFF
V: TRBV7-2; D: -; J: TRBJ1-2; size: -; DNA: TGTGCCAGCAGCTTAGCGGGGGGGCCGGACTATGGCTACACCTTC; CDR3: CASSLAGGPDYGYTF
V: TRBV7-2; D: -; J: TRBJ2-7; size: -; DNA: TGTGCCAGCAGCCCTCGGTCGGGGGTAATTGCCGAGCAGTACTTC; CDR3: CASSPRSGVIAEQYF
V: TRBV6-5; D: -; J: TRBJ1-1; size: -; DNA: TGTGCCAGCAGGACTAACGGGGACACTGAAGCTTTCTTT; CDR3: CASRTNGDTEAFF
V: TRBV5-5; D: -; J: TRBJ1-2; size: once; DNA: TGTGCCAGCAGCGAGAGGGTAACTGGCTACACCTTC; CDR3: CASSERVTGYTF
V: TRBV30; D: TRBD1; J: TRBJ1-2; size: -; DNA: TGTGCCTGGGGATCGGGACAGGGGGTTGGCTATGGCTACACCTTC; CDR3: CAWGSGQGVGYGYTF
V: TRBV9; D: -; J: TRBJ1-1; size: once; DNA: TGTGCCAGCAGCGTGATAGATCGGAGTGAAGCTTTCTTT; CDR3: CASSVIDRSEAFF
V: TRBV27; D: TRBD1; J: TRBJ1-1; size: -; DNA: TGTGCCAGCAGGATGACAGGGGTGAGGTTTGCTTTCTTT; CDR3: CASRMTGVRFAFF
V: TRBV2; D: TRBD1; J: TRBJ2-3; size: -; DNA: TGTGCCAGCAGCGCCGGGACAGGGAGCACAGATACGCAGTATTTT; CDR3: CASSAGTGSTDTQYF
V: TRBV6-5; D: -; J: TRBJ1-2; size: -; DNA: TGTGCCAGCAGCGACGGAGTACATAACTATGGCTACACCTTC; CDR3: CASSDGVHNYGYTF
V: TRBV19; D: -; J: TRBJ2-3; size: -; DNA: TGTGCCAGTAGTAATTCCCTCTTCACAGATACGCAGTATTTT; CDR3: CASSNSLFTDTQYF
V: TRBV5-5; D: TRBD1; J: TRBJ2-7; size: -; DNA: TGTGCCAGCAGCAACACCCGGGACAGACCCTACGAGCAGTACTTC; CDR3: CASSNTRDRPYEQYF
V: TRBV7-2; D: -; J: TRBJ2-7; size: -; DNA: TGTGCCAGCAGCTTAGCGATGGGTGGGGGGGCGGACGAGCAGTACTTC; CDR3: CASSLAMGGGADEQYF
V: TRBV29-1; D: -; J: TRBJ2-5; size: -; DNA: TGCAGCGTTGAAGATCGCCGGTCCCGAGAGACCCAGTACTTC; CDR3: CSVEDRRSRETQYF
V: TRBV28; D: -; J: TRBJ1-1; size: once; DNA: TGTGCCAGCAGTTTGTACTTTACAGTGAACACTGAAGCTTTCTTT; CDR3: CASSLYFTVNTEAFF
V: TRBV2; D: -; J: TRBJ2-5; size: -; DNA: TGTGCCAGCACCTCACAGGGTGTGAGAGAGACCCAGTACTTC; CDR3: CASTSQGVRETQYF
V: TRBV6-5; D: -; J: TRBJ2-1; size: -; DNA: TGTGCCAGCAGGATACCTAGGGGCGAGCAGTTCTTC; CDR3: CASRIPRGEQFF
V: TRBV7-6; D: TRBD2; J: TRBJ2-6; size: -; DNA: TGTGCCAGCAGCTTTTCCAGCGGGGGGGCCCTAGTAAACTCTGGGGCCAACGTCCTGACTTTC; CDR3: CASSFSSGGALVNSGANVLTF
V: TRBV20-1; D: -; J: TRBJ2-2; size: -; DNA: TGCAGGCCAGGGTCCGGGGAGCTGTTTTTT; CDR3: CRPGSGELFF
V: TRBV19; D: -; J: TRBJ1-2; size: -; DNA: TGTGCCAGTACCCCCAGGGATGGGGGCTGGTATGGCTACACCTTC; CDR3: CASTPRDGGWYGYTF
V: TRBV5-6; D: -; J: TRBJ1-2; size: -; DNA: TGTGCCAGCAGATTGGGTAGGGGTGGCTACACCTTC; CDR3: CASRLGRGGYTF
V: TRBV5-1; D: -; J: TRBJ1-3; size: -; DNA: TGCGCCAGCAGCTTGCAAGCATCTGGAAACACCATATATTTT; CDR3: CASSLQASGNTIYF
V: TRBV5-1; D: TRBD2; J: TRBJ2-4; size: few; DNA: TGCGCCAGCAGTTTGGGACTAGAACTAGCCAAAAACATTCAGTACTTC; CDR3: CASSLGLELAKNIQYF
V: TRBV4-1; D: TRBD1; J: TRBJ1-5; size: -; DNA: TGCGCCAGCAGCCGGACGGACAGGGGGGACTTCAATCAGCCCCAGCATTTT; CDR3: CASSRTDRGDFNQPQHF
V: TRBV4-3; D: -; J: TRBJ1-3; size: -; DNA: TGCGCCAGCAGCCAAGATGAGCATACCTCTGGAAACACCATATATTTT; CDR3: CASSQDEHTSGNTIYF
V: TRBV9; D: -; J: TRBJ1-6; size: -; DNA: TGTGCCAGCAGCGTAGCTATAATGAGGAAGGCACCCCTCCACTTT; CDR3: CASSVAIMRKAPLHF
V: TRBV6-5; D: -; J: TRBJ1-2; size: -; DNA: TGTGCCAGCAGTTACTCAAGGGGTCTATTTGGCTACACCTTC; CDR3: CASSYSRGLFGYTF
V: TRBV13; D: -; J: TRBJ1-2; size: -; DNA: TGTGCCAGCAGCCGAACAGGGTCGGGCTACACCTTC; CDR3: CASSRTGSGYTF
V: TRBV5-1; D: -; J: TRBJ2-5; size: -; DNA: TGCGCCAGCAGCTTAGGACAGCAAGAGACCCAGTACTTC; CDR3: CASSLGQQETQYF
V: TRBV5-6; D: TRBD1; J: TRBJ1-5; size: -; DNA: TGTGCCAGCAGCAGGGGGACAGGGGACCAAACCCAGCATTTT; CDR3: CASSRGTGDQTQHF
V: TRBV2; D: -; J: TRBJ2-6; size: once; DNA: TGTGCCAGCAGTAACACCGGGGCCAACGTCCTGACTTTC; CDR3: CASSNTGANVLTF
V: TRBV7-9; D: -; J: TRBJ2-7; size: few; DNA: TGTGCCAGCAGCCTCGGGCAGGGCCAACTACGCGAGCAGTACTTC; CDR3: CASSLGQGQLREQYF
V: TRBV3-1/TRBV3-2; D: TRBD2; J: TRBJ2-7; size: -; DNA: TGTGCCAGCAGCCAAGGGGGGACTAGCTCCTACGAGCAGTACTTC; CDR3: CASSQGGTSSYEQYF
V: TRBV28; D: TRBD2; J: TRBJ2-1; size: few; DNA: TGTGCCAGCAGTTTACCCTCCACTAGCGGGGGGGCCTACAATGAGCAGTTCTTC; CDR3: CASSLPSTSGGAYNEQFF
V: TRBV18; D: -; J: TRBJ1-4; size: -; DNA: TGTGCCAGCTCACTGAGGGGGGAAAAACTGTTTTTT; CDR3: CASSLRGEKLFF
V: TRBV3-1/TRBV3-2; D: -; J: TRBJ1-1; size: -; DNA: TGTGCCAGCAGCCAAGATTCGAAGAGGCCCCCTTTCATGAACACTGAAGCTTTCTTT; CDR3: CASSQDSKRPPFMNTEAFF
V: TRBV18; D: TRBD2; J: TRBJ2-5; size: -; DNA: TGTGCCAGCTCACCGACTAGCGGGGGGGCTTTTGAAGAGACCCAGTACTTC; CDR3: CASSPTSGGAFEETQYF